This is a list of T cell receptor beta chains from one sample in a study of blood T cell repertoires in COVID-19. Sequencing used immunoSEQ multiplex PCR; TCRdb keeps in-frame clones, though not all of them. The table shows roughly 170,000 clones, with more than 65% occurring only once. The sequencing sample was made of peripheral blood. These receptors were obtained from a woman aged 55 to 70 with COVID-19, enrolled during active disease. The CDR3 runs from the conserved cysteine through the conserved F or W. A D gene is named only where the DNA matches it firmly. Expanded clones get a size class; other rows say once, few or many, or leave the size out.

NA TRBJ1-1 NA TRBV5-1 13 TGCGCCAGCAGCTCACAGGCGAACACTGAAGCTTTCTTT CASSSQANTEAFF
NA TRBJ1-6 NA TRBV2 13 TGTGCCAGCAGTGAAAGGGAGAGAGGAAACCTCCACTTT CASSERERGNLHF
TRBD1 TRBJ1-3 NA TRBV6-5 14 TGTGCCAGCTCGGGGGCCGGACAGGGTAACACCATATATTTT CASSGAGQGNTIYF
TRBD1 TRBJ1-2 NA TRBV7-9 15 TGTGCCAGCAGTTCGTCAGGGGGCGGACACTATGGCTACACCTTC CASSSSGGGHYGYTF
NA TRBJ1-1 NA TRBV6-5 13 TGTGCCAGCAGTCCCCCTGGGACACAGGAAGCTTTCTTT CASSPPGTQEAFF
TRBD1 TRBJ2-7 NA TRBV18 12 TGTGCCAGCTCACCCGACAGGGGCGAGCAGTACTTC CASSPDRGEQYF
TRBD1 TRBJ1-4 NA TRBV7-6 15 TGTGCCAGCAGCCGCGACAGGGGACATAATGAAAAACTGTTTTTT CASSRDRGHNEKLFF
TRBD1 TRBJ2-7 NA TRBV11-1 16 TGTGCCAGCAGTGATCGGGCGGAAGGGGGCGCGGACGAGCAGTACTTC CASSDRAEGGADEQYF
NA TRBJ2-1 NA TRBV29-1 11 TGCAGCGTTGATGGCTTTAATGAGCAGTTCTTC CSVDGFNEQFF
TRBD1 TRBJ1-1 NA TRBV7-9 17 TGTGCCAGCAGCCCTGGGCGGACAGGGGGGATGAACACTGAAGCTTTCTTT CASSPGRTGGMNTEAFF
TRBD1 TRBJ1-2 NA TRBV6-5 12 TGTGCCAGCAGCCCATCGACAGGGCCCTGGATCTTC CASSPSTGPWIF
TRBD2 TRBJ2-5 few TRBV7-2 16 TGTGCCAGCAGCTTAGCGCCGGCGGGGGGGCAAGAGACCCAGTACTTC CASSLAPAGGQETQYF
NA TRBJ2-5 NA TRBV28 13 TGTGCCAGCATGGACGGGGTTGTAGAGACCCAGTACTTC CASMDGVVETQYF
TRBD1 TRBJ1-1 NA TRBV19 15 TGTGCCAGTAGTATTGCACAGGGGACCGACACTGAAGCTTTCTTT CASSIAQGTDTEAFF
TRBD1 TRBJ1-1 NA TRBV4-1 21 TGCGCCAGCAGCCAAGACGGGCGGCCTGGAGGCAGGGGGTATAGTCACACTGAAGCTTTCTTT CASSQDGRPGGRGYSHTEAFF
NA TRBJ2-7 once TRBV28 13 TGTGCCAGCAGTTTACCCCCCTTATACGAGCAGTACTTC CASSLPPLYEQYF
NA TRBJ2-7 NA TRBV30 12 TGTGCCTGGAGGCCGTTTGCGTACGAGCAGTACTTC CAWRPFAYEQYF
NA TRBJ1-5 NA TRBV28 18 TGTGCCAGCAGGTTTCGGGGGGACATAGTCGGTAGCAATCAGCCCCAGCATTTT CASRFRGDIVGSNQPQHF
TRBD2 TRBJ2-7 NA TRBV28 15 TGTGCCAGCAGTGGTAGAGCGGGAGGGTCCTACGAGCAGTACTTC CASSGRAGGSYEQYF
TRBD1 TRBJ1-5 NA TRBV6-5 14 TGTGCCAGCAGCACTAACAGGGGCAGTCAGCCCCAGCATTTT CASSTNRGSQPQHF
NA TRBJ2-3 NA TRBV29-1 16 TGCAGCACAATTTTCCCTTCACTATACAACACAGATACGCAGTATTTT CSTIFPSLYNTDTQYF
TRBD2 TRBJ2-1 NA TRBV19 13 TGTGCCAGTAGGCTCGGGAGGGCCGGAGAGCAGTTCTTC CASRLGRAGEQFF
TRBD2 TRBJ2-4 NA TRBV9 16 TGTGCCAGCAGCGTCACAGGGACTAGCGGGGGTAACATTCAGTACTTC CASSVTGTSGGNIQYF
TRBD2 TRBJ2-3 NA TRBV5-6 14 TGTGCCAGCAGTCCCGGGACTAGGGGAGATACGCAGTATTTT CASSPGTRGDTQYF
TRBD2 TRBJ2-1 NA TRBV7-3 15 TGTGCCAGCAGGTTAGAGACTAGCCATGGGAATGAGCAGTTCTTC CASRLETSHGNEQFF
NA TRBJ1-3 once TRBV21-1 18 TGTGCCAGCAGCAAAGGCGCCGGCAGGGACTCTTCTGGAAACACCATATATTTT CASSKGAGRDSSGNTIYF
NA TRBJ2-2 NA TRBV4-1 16 TGCGCCAGCAGCCCCTATGGGGCCGGGTTCACCGGGGAGCTGTTTTTT CASSPYGAGFTGELFF
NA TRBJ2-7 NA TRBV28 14 TGTGCCAGCAGTTTAAGGAGGCCGGGGTACGAGCAGTACTTC CASSLRRPGYEQYF
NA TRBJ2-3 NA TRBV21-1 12 TGTGCCCTCAGGAAGGGGGCAGATACGCAGTATTTT CALRKGADTQYF
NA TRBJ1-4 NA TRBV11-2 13 TGTGCCAGCAGCTTAGGGCTTAATGAAAAACTGTTTTTT CASSLGLNEKLFF
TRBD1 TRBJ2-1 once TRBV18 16 TGTGCCAGCTCACCCCGGACAGGGGAGGGCTACAATGAGCAGTTCTTC CASSPRTGEGYNEQFF
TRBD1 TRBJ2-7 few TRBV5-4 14 TGTGCCAGCAGCCCGGACAGGGTCGGCTACGAGCAGTACTTC CASSPDRVGYEQYF
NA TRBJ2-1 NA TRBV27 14 TGTGCCAGCAGTTTCCGCGGGGAGTACAATGAGCAGTTCTTC CASSFRGEYNEQFF
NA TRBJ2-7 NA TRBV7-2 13 TGTGCCAGCAGCCAAGCCTCCCAGGGAGAGCAGTACTTC CASSQASQGEQYF
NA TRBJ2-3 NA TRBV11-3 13 TGTGCCAGCAGCTTAACAGGCACAGATACGCAGTATTTT CASSLTGTDTQYF
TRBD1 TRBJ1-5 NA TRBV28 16 TGTGCCAGCAGTCCGCCGGGACAGGGGGCTATTCAGCCCCAGCATTTT CASSPPGQGAIQPQHF